This paragraph reports one T cell receptor (beta chain). This entry is derived from a study of blood T cell repertoires in COVID-19. Overall study: COVID-19 samples from acute and convalescent phases originated in the United States, Italy and Spain.

Original methodology: Researchers report that nucleated cell counts were estimated from reference gene primer amplification. Method: immunoSEQ multiplex PCR; TCRdb's copy keeps in-frame clones and lacks some. For V, J and clone size, that table is used; D and trimming come from the DNA. The sample contains 350,000 to 400,000 clones, approximately 88% of which appear only once. The Seattle patients, enrolled during active infection, were followed longitudinally. This receptor was identified in a woman between 25 and 40 years old with COVID-19, enrolled during active disease. Material: peripheral blood.

CDR3: CASSLIRDPREDEQYF. The CDR3 coding sequence is TGTGCCAGCAGCTTAATTCGCGACCCAAGGGAGGACGAGCAGTACTTC. This chain links TRBV5-4 with TRBJ2-7; a weak D match, TRBD2 (6 bases). CDR3 length equals 16 residues. Germline V gene lookup returns CDR1 SGHNT and CDR2 YYREEE (reference sequence). V lost 2 bases and J lost 5, with 20 bases in between.